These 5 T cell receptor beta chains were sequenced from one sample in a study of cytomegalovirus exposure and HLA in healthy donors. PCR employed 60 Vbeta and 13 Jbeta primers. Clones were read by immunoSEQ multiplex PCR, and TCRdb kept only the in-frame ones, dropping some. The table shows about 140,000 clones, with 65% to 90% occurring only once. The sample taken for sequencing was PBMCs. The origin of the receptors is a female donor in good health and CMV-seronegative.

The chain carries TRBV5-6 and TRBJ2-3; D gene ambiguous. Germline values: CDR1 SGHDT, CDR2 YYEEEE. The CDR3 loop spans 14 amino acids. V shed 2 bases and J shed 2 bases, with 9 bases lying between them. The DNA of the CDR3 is TGTGCCAGCAGCTTAGGCAGGAACACAGATACGCAGTATTTT. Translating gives CASSLGRNTDTQYF.

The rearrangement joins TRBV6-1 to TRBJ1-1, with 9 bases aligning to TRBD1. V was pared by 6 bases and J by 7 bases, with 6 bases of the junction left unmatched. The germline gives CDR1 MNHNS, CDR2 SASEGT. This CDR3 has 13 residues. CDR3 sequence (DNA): TGTGCCAGCAGCTGGACAGGGGACAATGAAGCTTTCTTT. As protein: CASSWTGDNEAFF.

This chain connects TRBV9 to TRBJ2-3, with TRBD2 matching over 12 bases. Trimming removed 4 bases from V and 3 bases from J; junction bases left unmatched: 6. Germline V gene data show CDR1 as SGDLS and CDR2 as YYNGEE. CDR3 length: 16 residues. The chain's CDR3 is CASSSTSGRMTDTQYF. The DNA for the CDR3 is TGTGCCAGCAGCAGCACTAGCGGGAGGATGACAGATACGCAGTATTTT.

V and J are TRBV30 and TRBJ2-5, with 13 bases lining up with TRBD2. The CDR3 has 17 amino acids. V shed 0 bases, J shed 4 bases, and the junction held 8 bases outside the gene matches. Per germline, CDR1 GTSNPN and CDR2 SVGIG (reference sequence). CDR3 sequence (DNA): TGTGCCTGGAGTGTAACCCGGACTAGCGGGAGCGGAGAGACCCAGTACTTC. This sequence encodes CAWSVTRTSGSGETQYF.

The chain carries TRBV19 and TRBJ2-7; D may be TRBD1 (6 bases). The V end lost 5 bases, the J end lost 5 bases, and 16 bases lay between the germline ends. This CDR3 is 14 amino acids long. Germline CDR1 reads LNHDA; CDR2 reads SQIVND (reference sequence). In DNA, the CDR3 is TGTGCCAGTAGTTCATTTTCAGGGGCCCACGAGCAGTACTTC. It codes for CASSSFSGAHEQYF.